The clone carrying this TCR beta chain showed up many times. The antigen remains undetermined. The CDR3 sequence is 13 residues long. Between the trimmed V and J ends, which lost 4 bases and 1 base, there was a span of 7 bases. The data were obtained in a study of blood T cells in healthy people across ages. The draw of peripheral blood yielded around 9.6 milliliters from each donor. Using a J-beta primer mix together with a sample-barcoded 5' primer, a second PCR was run for about 6 to 11 cycles. TCRdb re-analysed the 5' RACE reads in MiXCR, keeping a single row per CDR3 protein. The sample has approximately 2,000,000 distinct CDR3 sequences, approximately 39% seen once. Study-level findings and limits: As age increased, TCR beta diversity per million T cells fell in a roughly linear fashion.

The chain employs TRBV12-3 or TRBV12-4 and TRBJ2-5; D is possibly TRBD2 (6 bases). The sequence was collected from a human donor in good health. Sequenced: blood. The CDR3 DNA is TGTGCCAGCAGTTCCGGGAGCCAAGAGACCCAGTACTTC. This codes for CASSSGSQETQYF.